This T cell receptor beta chain was found in a study of shared clonotypes between healthy human individuals. This clone was observed once. Original analysis: ImmunoSEQ junction-only sequences lacked quality scores, so their filtering differed. Data came from immunoSEQ multiplex PCR; TCRdb stores just in-frame clones and leaves some out. V and J calls and clone size are copied from that table; D and trimming were computed from the DNA. The sample lists some 1.4 million clones, over 95% occurring once. The germline gives CDR1 LGHNA, CDR2 YSLEER. Trimming removed 0 bases from V and 6 bases from J, with 20 bases in between. This CDR3 spans 17 amino acids.

The chain is built from TRBV4-3 and TRBJ1-1; D perhaps matches TRBD1 (5 bases). Specimen: naive CD4+ T cells sorted from blood. Subset: CD45RA+ positively selected. The TCR sequence derives from a man younger than 40 in good health. The chain's CDR3 is CASSQDPPGGALAEAFF. In DNA form, the CDR3 reads TGCGCCAGCAGCCAAGATCCCCCCGGCGGGGCTTTGGCTGAAGCTTTCTTT.